Here is one TCR beta chain with its context. Its antigen is currently unknown. The germline V gene encodes CDR1 LNHDA and CDR2 SQIVND (reference sequence). This CDR3 region has 17 residues. The J segment lost 0 bases and the V segment lost 7 bases, leaving 12 bases of the junction unmatched. TCRdb's copy holds only in-frame clones and misses some; the assay was immunoSEQ multiplex PCR. The sample carries fewer than 150,000 clones, approximately 91% recorded once. The sample originates from a study of T cell responses to AZD1222 COVID-19 vaccine. Whole-study results and caveats: Mostly white British, mostly female donors; authors suggested clonal diversity may be underestimated. Targets within unmutated variant regions were reportedly found for nearly half of spike-specific TCRs.

The chain joins TRBV19 to TRBJ1-5; 7 bases fit TRBD1. This receptor was identified in an adult in good health. Sequenced material: peripheral blood, taken on day 0 of AZD1222 vaccination. The CDR3 region has the DNA TGTGCCAGTAACGTCTGGGCAGGGGGGTTTAGCAATCAGCCCCAGCATTTT. Its protein product is CASNVWAGGFSNQPQHF.